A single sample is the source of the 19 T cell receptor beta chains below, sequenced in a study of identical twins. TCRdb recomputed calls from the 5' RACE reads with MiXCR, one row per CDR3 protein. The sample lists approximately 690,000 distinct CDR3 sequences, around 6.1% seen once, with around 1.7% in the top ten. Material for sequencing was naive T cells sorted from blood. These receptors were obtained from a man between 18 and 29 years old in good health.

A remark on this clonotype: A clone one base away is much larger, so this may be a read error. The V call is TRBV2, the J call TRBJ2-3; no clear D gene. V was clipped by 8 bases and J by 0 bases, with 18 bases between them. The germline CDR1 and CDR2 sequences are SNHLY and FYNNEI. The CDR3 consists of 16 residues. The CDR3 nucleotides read TGTGCCAGCGTCGGAGTACTGGCGACTAGCACAGATACGCAGTATTTT. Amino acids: CASVGVLATSTDTQYF.

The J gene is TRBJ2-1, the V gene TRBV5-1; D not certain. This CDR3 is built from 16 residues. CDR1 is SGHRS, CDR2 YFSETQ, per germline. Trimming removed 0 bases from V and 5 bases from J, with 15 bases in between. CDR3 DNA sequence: TGCGCCAGCAGCTTGGTTTTCTCCGGACGGAACAATGAGCAGTTCTTC. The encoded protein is CASSLVFSGRNNEQFF.

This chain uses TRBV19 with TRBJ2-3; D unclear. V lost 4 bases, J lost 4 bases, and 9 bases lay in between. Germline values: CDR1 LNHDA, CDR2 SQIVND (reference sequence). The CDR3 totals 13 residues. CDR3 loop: CASSNRMADTQYF. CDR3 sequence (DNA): TGTGCCAGTAGTAATCGGATGGCAGATACGCAGTATTTT.

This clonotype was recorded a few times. The CDR3 DNA reads TGCGCCAGCAGCCAAGAGGTGACTAGCGCGCAGTATTTT. It codes for CASSQEVTSAQYF. V gene TRBV4-1 combines with J gene TRBJ2-3; TRBD2 matches at 8 bases. This CDR3 has 13 residues. Per the germline V gene, CDR1 is MGHRA and CDR2 is YSYEKL. V shed 0 bases, J shed 10 bases, and the junction held 3 bases outside the gene matches.

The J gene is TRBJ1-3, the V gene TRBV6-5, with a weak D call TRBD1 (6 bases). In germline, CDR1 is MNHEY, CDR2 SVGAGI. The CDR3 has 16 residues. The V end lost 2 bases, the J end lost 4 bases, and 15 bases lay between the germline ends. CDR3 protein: CASSYRFGQTGNTIYF. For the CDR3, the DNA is TGTGCCAGCAGTTACAGGTTTGGACAGACGGGAAACACCATATATTTT.

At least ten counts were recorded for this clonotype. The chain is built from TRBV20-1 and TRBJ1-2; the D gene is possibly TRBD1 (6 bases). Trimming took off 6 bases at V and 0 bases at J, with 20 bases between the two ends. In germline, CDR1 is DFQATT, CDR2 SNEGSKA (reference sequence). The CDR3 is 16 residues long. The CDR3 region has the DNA TGCAGTGCCAAAGAACAGGGTGACTTTACTAACTATGGCTACACCTTC. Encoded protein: CSAKEQGDFTNYGYTF.

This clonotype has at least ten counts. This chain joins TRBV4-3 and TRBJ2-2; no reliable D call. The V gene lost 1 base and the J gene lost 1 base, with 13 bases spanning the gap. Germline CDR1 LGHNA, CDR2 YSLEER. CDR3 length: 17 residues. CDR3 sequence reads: CASSQGVFGGNTGELFF. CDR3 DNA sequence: TGCGCCAGCAGCCAAGGGGTATTTGGCGGGAACACCGGGGAGCTGTTTTTT.

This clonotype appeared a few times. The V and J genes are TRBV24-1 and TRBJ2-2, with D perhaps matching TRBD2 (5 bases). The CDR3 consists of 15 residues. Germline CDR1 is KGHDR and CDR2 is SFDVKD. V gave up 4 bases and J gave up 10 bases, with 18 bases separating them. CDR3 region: CATSDHYGPGMELFF. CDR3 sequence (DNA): TGTGCCACCAGTGACCATTACGGTCCCGGGATGGAGCTGTTTTTT.

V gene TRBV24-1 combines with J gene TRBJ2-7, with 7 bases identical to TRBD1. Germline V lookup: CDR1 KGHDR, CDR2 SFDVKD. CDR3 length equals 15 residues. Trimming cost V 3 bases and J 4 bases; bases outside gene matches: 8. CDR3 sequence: CATSDTGTVTYEQYF. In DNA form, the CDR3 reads TGTGCCACCAGTGATACCGGGACAGTAACTTACGAGCAGTACTTC.

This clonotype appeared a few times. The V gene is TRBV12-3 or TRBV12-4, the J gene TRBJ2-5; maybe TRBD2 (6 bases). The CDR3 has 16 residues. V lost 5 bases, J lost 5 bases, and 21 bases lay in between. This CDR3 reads CASSPTDQGRGETQYF. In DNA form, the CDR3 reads TGTGCCAGCAGTCCTACGGACCAGGGACGGGGGGAGACCCAGTACTTC.

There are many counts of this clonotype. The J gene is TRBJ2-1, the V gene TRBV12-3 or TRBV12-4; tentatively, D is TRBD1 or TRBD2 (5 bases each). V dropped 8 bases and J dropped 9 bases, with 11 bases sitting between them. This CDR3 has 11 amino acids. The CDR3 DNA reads TGTGCCAGCGGGGCTGGGGGTGAGCAGTTCTTC. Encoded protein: CASGAGGEQFF.

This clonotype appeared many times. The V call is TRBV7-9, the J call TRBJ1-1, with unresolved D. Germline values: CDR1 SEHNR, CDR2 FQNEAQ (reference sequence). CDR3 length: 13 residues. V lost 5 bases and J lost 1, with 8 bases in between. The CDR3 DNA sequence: TGTGCCAGCAGCACGGATGGGAACACTGAAGCTTTCTTT. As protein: CASSTDGNTEAFF.

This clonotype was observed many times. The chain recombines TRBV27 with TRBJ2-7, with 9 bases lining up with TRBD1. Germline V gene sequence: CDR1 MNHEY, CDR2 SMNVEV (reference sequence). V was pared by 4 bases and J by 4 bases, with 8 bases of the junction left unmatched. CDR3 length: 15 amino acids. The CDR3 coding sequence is TGTGCCAGCAGTTATCTGGGACAGGGAGATTACGAGCAGTACTTC. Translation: CASSYLGQGDYEQYF.

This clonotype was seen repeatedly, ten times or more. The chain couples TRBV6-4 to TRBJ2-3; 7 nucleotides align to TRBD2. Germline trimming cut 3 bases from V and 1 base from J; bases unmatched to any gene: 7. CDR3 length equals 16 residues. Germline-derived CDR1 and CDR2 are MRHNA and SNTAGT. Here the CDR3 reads CASSESSGAGTDTQYF. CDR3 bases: TGTGCCAGCAGTGAGTCTAGCGGAGCCGGCACAGATACGCAGTATTTT.

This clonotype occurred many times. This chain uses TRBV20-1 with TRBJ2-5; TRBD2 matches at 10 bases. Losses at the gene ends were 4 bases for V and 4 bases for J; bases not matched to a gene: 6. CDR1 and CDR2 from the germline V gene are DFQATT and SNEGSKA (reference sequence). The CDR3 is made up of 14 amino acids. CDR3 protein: CSATLAGTTETQYF. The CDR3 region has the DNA TGCAGTGCTACACTAGCGGGGACCACAGAGACCCAGTACTTC.

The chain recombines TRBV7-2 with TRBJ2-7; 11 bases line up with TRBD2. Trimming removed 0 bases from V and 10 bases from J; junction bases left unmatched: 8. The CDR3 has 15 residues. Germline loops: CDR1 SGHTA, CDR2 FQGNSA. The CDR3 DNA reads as TGTGCCAGCAGCTTAGCGGCTAGCGGGAGGCGCGATCAGTACTTC. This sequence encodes CASSLAASGRRDQYF.

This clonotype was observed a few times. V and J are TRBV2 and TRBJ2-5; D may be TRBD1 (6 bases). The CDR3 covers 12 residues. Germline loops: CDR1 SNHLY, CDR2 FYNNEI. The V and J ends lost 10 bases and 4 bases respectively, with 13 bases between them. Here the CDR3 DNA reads TGTGCCACAAGGGGGAGAGGAGAGACCCAGTACTTC. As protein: CATRGRGETQYF.

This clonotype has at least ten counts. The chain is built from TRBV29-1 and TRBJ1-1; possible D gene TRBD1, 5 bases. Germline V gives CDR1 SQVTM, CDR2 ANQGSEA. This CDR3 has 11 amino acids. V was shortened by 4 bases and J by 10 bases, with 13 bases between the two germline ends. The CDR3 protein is CSVVIGQGAFF. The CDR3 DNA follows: TGCAGCGTTGTTATTGGCCAGGGAGCTTTCTTT.

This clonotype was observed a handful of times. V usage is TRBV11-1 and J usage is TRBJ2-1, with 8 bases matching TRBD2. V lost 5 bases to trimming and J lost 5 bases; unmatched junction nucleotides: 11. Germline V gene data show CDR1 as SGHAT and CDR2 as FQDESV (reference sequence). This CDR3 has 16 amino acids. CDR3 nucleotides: TGTGCCAGCAGCCCCCTCAGCGGGAGATTCGACAATGAGCAGTTCTTC. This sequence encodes CASSPLSGRFDNEQFF.